This record looks at one T cell receptor beta chain sequence and its context. The CDR3 extends over 17 amino acids. Germline CDR1 is LNHDA and CDR2 is SQIVND (reference sequence). Trimming removed 3 bases at V and 0 bases at J, with 15 bases between. This sample was taken from a study of cytomegalovirus exposure and HLA in healthy donors. The data were produced by immunoSEQ multiplex PCR, yet TCRdb's version contains in-frame clones alone and is incomplete. This repertoire shows around 400,000 clones, approximately 90% found once; its top ten account for around 0.8%. The chain uses TRBV19 and TRBJ2-1; TRBD2 might be the D (5 bases). The sequenced sample was PBMCs. This clonotype was obtained from a woman aged 18 to 35 in good health and CMV-seronegative. CDR3 region: CASSILIPSFSYNEQFF. The CDR3, as DNA: TGTGCCAGTAGTATCCTTATCCCTAGCTTCTCCTACAATGAGCAGTTCTTC.